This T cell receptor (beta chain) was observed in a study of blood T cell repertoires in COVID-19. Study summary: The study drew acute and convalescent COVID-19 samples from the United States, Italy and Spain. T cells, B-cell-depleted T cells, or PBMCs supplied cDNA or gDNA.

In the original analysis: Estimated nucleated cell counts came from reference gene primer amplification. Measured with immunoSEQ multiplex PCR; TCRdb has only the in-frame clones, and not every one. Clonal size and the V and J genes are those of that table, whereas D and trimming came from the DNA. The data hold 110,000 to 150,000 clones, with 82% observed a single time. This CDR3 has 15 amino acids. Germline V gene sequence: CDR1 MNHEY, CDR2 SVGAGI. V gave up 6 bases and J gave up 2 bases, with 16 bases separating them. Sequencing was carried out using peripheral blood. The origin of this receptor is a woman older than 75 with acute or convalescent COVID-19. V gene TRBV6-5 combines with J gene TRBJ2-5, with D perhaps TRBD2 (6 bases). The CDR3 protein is CASSTGTLPQETQYF. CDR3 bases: TGTGCCAGCAGCACGGGGACTCTTCCTCAAGAGACCCAGTACTTC.